The clone carrying this TCR beta chain was observed a few times. No antigen is known for it. This record comes from a study of beta chain features in type 1 diabetes. On the study more broadly: Examination spanned around 110,000,000 sorted cells from all samples.

As every portion of the isolated RNA was reverse transcribed, the sequencing read expressed TCRB transcripts. TCRdb's table, derived via immunoSEQ multiplex PCR, lists solely in-frame clones and lacks some. The data contain roughly 160,000 clones, about 9% of them singletons. The germline V and J ends were trimmed by 1 base and 4 bases, with 15 bases remaining between them. The CDR3 runs 16 residues. Per the germline V gene, CDR1 is LGHNA and CDR2 is YSLEER. Broader study findings: Within each of all four CD4+ subsets, Type 1 diabetes patients had TCRB CDR3s that were moderately but significantly shorter. More deletions and fewer insertions at VDJ junctions were seen in type 1 diabetes patients.

Sorting of CD4+ naive, central memory, regulatory and stem cell-like memory cells was performed via CD45RO/CCR7/CD25/CD127/CD95/CD27. The sequence was collected from a woman aged 18-29 years with type 1 diabetes. Sequenced material: central memory CD4+ T cells from blood. The chain uses TRBV4-3 and TRBJ2-3; D perhaps matches TRBD1 (6 bases). The DNA for the CDR3 is TGCGCCAGCAGCCAAGGATGGCAGGGGATATCAGATACGCAGTATTTT. The encoded protein is CASSQGWQGISDTQYF.